The source of this T cell receptor (beta chain) is a study of technical replicates of blood from a few donors (dated by TCRdb to between 2016 and 2019). The junction shows trimming of 6 bases on V and 4 bases on J, and the gene matches do not reach 9 bases of it. CDR1 and CDR2 were assigned from the germline V gene as SGHTA and FQGTGA. From its cysteine to its phenylalanine, the CDR3 spans 16 amino acids. Solely the CDR3 DNA is kept, with 48 bases framed from the first base. Points on this clone: Its antigen is not yet known. Nothing much larger sits one base from this clone, and base qualities are not available.

The library was built by means of the immunoSEQ multiplex PCR assay. Not all clones reach the TCRdb copy of this immuneACCESS table, which keeps in-frame sequences only. Checked studies attribute under half of the gap to unresolved V genes and leave the rest unexplained. The sample records 70,000 to 85,000 clones, about 97% of which are singletons. Together, the top ten hold less than 0.2% of the sample. The chain is assembled from TRBV7-3 and TRBJ1-2, and 12 bases in between align with TRBD1. The receptor was derived from a human donor in good health. The sample was T cells isolated from PBMCs. For the CDR3, the sequence is CASSPGQGAQSYGYTF. Here is the DNA: TGTGCCAGCAGTCCGGGACAGGGGGCGCAGAGCTATGGCTACACCTTC.